The rows below give T cell receptor beta chains drawn from one sample of a study of cytomegalovirus exposure and HLA in healthy donors. The repertoire was sequenced with immunoSEQ multiplex PCR; TCRdb's copy has only in-frame clones and lacks some. Here the sample table reports 60,000 to 80,000 clones. The sequenced sample consisted of PBMCs. All receptors come from a boy aged 5-17 years in good health and CMV-seronegative. The CDR3 runs from the conserved cysteine through the conserved F or W. The D gene is left open where the match is weak.

d_call	j_call	v_call	cdr3_length	cdr3_nt	cdr3_aa
NA	TRBJ2-7	TRBV6-1	15	TGTGCCAGCAGTGAAGGGCCTTCGACAATCTACGAGCAGTACTTC	CASSEGPSTIYEQYF
NA	TRBJ2-7	TRBV5-6	18	TGTGCCAGCAGCCCCCGGGGTTTACTGCAGGGGATCTCCTACGAGCAGTACTTC	CASSPRGLLQGISYEQYF
TRBD1	TRBJ1-3	TRBV28	16	TGTGCCAGCAGTAGACCGGGACAGGACTCTGGAAACACCATATATTTT	CASSRPGQDSGNTIYF
NA	TRBJ2-1	TRBV7-9	13	TGTGCCAGCAGCTCTCCGAACGGTAATGAGCAGTTCTTC	CASSSPNGNEQFF
TRBD2	TRBJ2-5	TRBV19	15	TGTGCCAGTAGTAGGCTAGCGGGAGTTGGGGAGACCCAGTACTTC	CASSRLAGVGETQYF
TRBD1	TRBJ1-1	TRBV19	15	TGTGCCAGTAGGTGGGACAGCGGCCGAAGGACTGAAGCTTTCTTT	CASRWDSGRRTEAFF
NA	TRBJ2-7	TRBV4-1	15	TGCGCCAGCAGCCAAGCAGGCATCAGACGATACGAGCAGTACTTC	CASSQAGIRRYEQYF
NA	TRBJ1-5	TRBV6-1	14	TGTGCCAGCAGTGAAGCTCGGGGGAATCAGCCCCAGCATTTT	CASSEARGNQPQHF
NA	TRBJ2-7	TRBV25-1	13	TGTGCCAGCAGTGAATATCCAGGGTGTAATCAGTACTTC	CASSEYPGCNQYF
NA	TRBJ1-2	TRBV27	16	TGTGCCAGCAGTTTATCGCGGGCCCCACGGTACTATGGCTACACCTTC	CASSLSRAPRYYGYTF
TRBD1	TRBJ2-4	TRBV6-5	16	TGTGCCAGCAGTTACGGACAGGGGGCGACCAAAAACATTCAGTACTTC	CASSYGQGATKNIQYF
NA	TRBJ1-1	TRBV5-6	13	TGTGCCAGCAGCTTGGCAGGAAACACTGAAGCTTTCTTT	CASSLAGNTEAFF
NA	TRBJ1-1	TRBV19	13	TGTGCCAGTAGTATTTGGGGCAGTACTGAAGCTTTCTTT	CASSIWGSTEAFF
TRBD1	TRBJ2-1	TRBV9	14	TGTGCCAGCAGCGTCGGGACAGGGGTATATGAGCAGTTCTTC	CASSVGTGVYEQFF
NA	TRBJ1-5	TRBV19	16	TGTGCCAGTAGTATCGACGGACAATTCCGGGGGAAGTCCCAGCATTTT	CASSIDGQFRGKSQHF
TRBD2	TRBJ2-1	TRBV5-1	16	TGCGCCAGCTGCGGGGGGGACGGGAGGTCCTACAATGAGCAGTTCTTC	CASCGGDGRSYNEQFF
TRBD2	TRBJ2-1	TRBV6-5	15	TGTGCCAGCAGTTGGACTAGCGGAACGTACAATGAGCAGTTCTTC	CASSWTSGTYNEQFF
NA	TRBJ2-1	TRBV9	15	TGTGCCAGCAGCGTAGGCGGGCGGGCGTACAATGAGCAGTTCTTC	CASSVGGRAYNEQFF
NA	TRBJ2-1	TRBV30	11	TGTGCCTGGAGTCCCGGAGATGAGCAGTTCTTC	CAWSPGDEQFF
NA	TRBJ1-3	TRBV18	16	TGTGCCAGCTCACCGGCAGGGCCCAACTCTGGAAACACCATATATTTT	CASSPAGPNSGNTIYF
TRBD2	TRBJ2-7	TRBV5-6	15	TGTGCCAGCAGCTCCGCACTAGCGGGGAACTACGAGCAGTACTTC	CASSSALAGNYEQYF
TRBD2	TRBJ2-7	TRBV6-5	15	TGTGCCAGCAGCCCCCTAGCGGGAGACGGCTACGAGCAGTACTTC	CASSPLAGDGYEQYF
NA	TRBJ2-3	TRBV7-6	14	TGTGCCAGCAGCTTAGCGTCGGGCACAGATACGCAGTATTTT	CASSLASGTDTQYF
NA	TRBJ2-7	TRBV19	15	TGTGCCAGTAGTATCGGGGTAGCGAGCTCCTACGAGCAGTACTTC	CASSIGVASSYEQYF
TRBD1	TRBJ2-7	TRBV15	14	TGTGCCACCAGCTCTCGACAGGGGGCATACGAGCAGTACTTC	CATSSRQGAYEQYF
TRBD1	TRBJ1-3	TRBV15	16	TGTGCCACCAGCAGAGGGACAGGCGATTCTGGAAACACCATATATTTT	CATSRGTGDSGNTIYF
NA	TRBJ1-5	TRBV6-5	15	TGTGCCAGCAGTCGAATAGGACAGAGCGAACAGCCCCAGCATTTT	CASSRIGQSEQPQHF
NA	TRBJ2-1	TRBV18	14	TGTGCCAGCTCACCGGATCGGGTAGACAATGAGCAGTTCTTC	CASSPDRVDNEQFF
TRBD1	TRBJ2-2	TRBV7-6	18	TGTGCCAGCAGCTTAGCCCCGACAGGGTGGGAGAACACCGGGGAGCTGTTTTTT	CASSLAPTGWENTGELFF
NA	TRBJ1-2	TRBV2	17	TGTGCCAGCACCGCTAAACCTGGGCAGGGGATGAACTATGGCTACACCTTC	CASTAKPGQGMNYGYTF
TRBD2	TRBJ2-7	TRBV5-1	15	TGCGCCAGCAGCCTGACTAGCGGGAGAAACCACGAGCAGTACTTC	CASSLTSGRNHEQYF
TRBD1	TRBJ2-1	TRBV19	17	TGTGCCAGTAGCACCCTTCCCGGGACAGGGGTATACAATGAGCAGTTCTTC	CASSTLPGTGVYNEQFF
TRBD2	TRBJ2-2	TRBV5-1	15	TGCGCCAGCAGCCCGGGACTAGGGGGTTCCGGGGAGCTGTTTTTT	CASSPGLGGSGELFF
TRBD1	TRBJ2-7	TRBV18	15	TGTGCCAGCTCACCCGGACAGGGGGGAACCTACGAGCAGTACTTC	CASSPGQGGTYEQYF
TRBD2	TRBJ2-1	TRBV9	15	TGTGCCAGCAGCGTTTCGGCTAGCGGGTACAATGAGCAGTTCTTC	CASSVSASGYNEQFF
TRBD1	TRBJ2-1	TRBV5-4	13	TGTGCCAGCAGCCCGGACAGGGAGCCTGAGCAGTTCTTC	CASSPDREPEQFF
TRBD1	TRBJ1-3	TRBV7-9	15	TGTGCCAGCAGCTTAGCCGCGACAGGGGGAAACACCATATATTTT	CASSLAATGGNTIYF
TRBD2	TRBJ2-7	TRBV19	14	TGTGCCAGCCGTGAAGGAACTAGCGCGAGGGAGCAGTACTTC	CASREGTSAREQYF
NA	TRBJ2-1	TRBV30	14	TGTGCCTGGACCCCGAATTGGAGAAATAATGAGCAGTTCTTC	CAWTPNWRNNEQFF
TRBD1	TRBJ2-7	TRBV7-7	14	TGTGCCAGCAGCTACGGCCAGGGGGACACTGAGCAGTACTTC	CASSYGQGDTEQYF